This TCR beta chain was sequenced for a study of blood T cell repertoires in COVID-19. Looking at the study overall: COVID-19 samples, acute and convalescent, were from the United States, Italy and Spain. The analysed material was cDNA or gDNA that came from T cells, B-cell-depleted T cells, or PBMCs.

Per the authors' pipeline: Nucleated cell counts were estimated from reference gene primer amplification. Profiled with immunoSEQ multiplex PCR; TCRdb holds only in-frame clones, not every one. V and J calls and clone size are those listed in that table; D and trimming were worked out from the DNA. Among almost 15,000 clones listed, approximately 88% were seen once. CDR1 is SGHDN and CDR2 is FVKESK in the germline V gene. The V and J ends lost 2 bases and 2 bases respectively, with 8 bases between them. CDR3 length equals 14 residues. The TCR comes from a woman in her 70s in a cohort sampled during active or convalescent COVID-19. The sample comprised peripheral blood. The rearrangement joins TRBV14 to TRBJ2-3; a weak D match, TRBD1 (6 bases). The CDR3 loop is CASSQNRVTDTQYF. In nucleotides, the CDR3 is TGTGCCAGCAGCCAAAACAGGGTCACAGATACGCAGTATTTT.